Shown below are 23 T cell receptor beta chains from a single sample sequenced in a study of CD8+ T cells in alopecia areata. Noted treatment: oral pan-JAK inhibitor, 5-10 mg twice daily. Sequencing relied on a cDNA template that was reverse transcribed from extracted RNA. Libraries were prepared by immunoSEQ multiplex PCR; TCRdb keeps only in-frame clonotypes and omits some of them. Of approximately 200,000 clones in the sample, roughly three fifths were seen once. Here the sequenced sample was CD4+ T cells sorted from blood, taken at week 4, from a patient treated with tofacitinib. The receptors here all came from a human donor with alopecia areata.

This clone was counted between two and nine times. V usage is TRBV9 and J usage is TRBJ2-1; the D gene is possibly TRBD2 (5 bases). Trimming pared 0 bases from V and 10 bases from J, leaving 11 bases between. This CDR3 has 13 amino acids. From germline, CDR1 is SGDLS and CDR2 YYNGEE. In DNA, the CDR3 is TGTGCCAGCAGCGTAGGCGTAGAGGGCGAGCAGTTCTTC. It yields the protein CASSVGVEGEQFF.

This clone was detected only once. The gene calls are TRBV7-9 and TRBJ1-1; D is ambiguous. V was shortened by 3 bases and J by 5 bases, with 13 bases between the two germline ends. Germline V lookup: CDR1 SEHNR, CDR2 FQNEAQ (reference sequence). The CDR3 loop spans 14 amino acids. The CDR3 region is CASSFGQAGTEAFF. The DNA of the CDR3 is TGTGCCAGCAGCTTTGGGCAGGCTGGTACTGAAGCTTTCTTT. The full variable domain, with the rest looked up from reference TRBV7-9 and TRBJ1-1, is DTGVSQNPRHKITKRGQNVTFRCDPISEHNRLYWYRQTLGQGPEFLTYFQNEAQLEKSRLLSDRFSAERPKGSFSTLEIQRTEQGDSAMYLCASSFGQAGTEAFFGQGTRLTVV.

The chain has TRBV4-3 and TRBJ2-3; D is undetermined. CDR1 and CDR2 from the germline V gene are LGHNA and YSLEER. Trimming removed 0 bases at V and 1 base at J, with 8 bases between. The CDR3 has 15 residues. The CDR3 bases are TGCGCCAGCAGCCAAGATCATACTGGCACAGATACGCAGTATTTT. It is translated as CASSQDHTGTDTQYF.

This rearrangement joins TRBV30 to TRBJ2-7; D tentatively fits TRBD1 or TRBD2 (5 bases each). The CDR3 runs 13 residues. V was clipped by 0 bases and J by 8 bases, with 14 bases between them. Germline V CDR1 and CDR2: GTSNPN, SVGIG (reference sequence). This CDR3 reads CAWSVRGALQQYF. For the CDR3, the DNA is TGTGCCTGGAGTGTAAGGGGAGCTCTCCAGCAGTACTTC.

This clone has at least ten counts. The genes are TRBV27 and TRBJ2-3, with 8 bases aligning to TRBD2. CDR1 MNHEY and CDR2 SMNVEV come from the germline V gene (reference sequence). J gave up 2 bases and V 3 bases, and 10 bases lay outside the gene matches. The CDR3 runs 17 residues. Here the CDR3 DNA reads TGTGCCAGCAGTTTCCCGGATAAGCGGGAGCCCACAGATACGCAGTATTTT. Residues: CASSFPDKREPTDTQYF.

This clone was observed a few times. V and J are TRBV29-1 and TRBJ2-5; D gene uncertain. Trimming removed 4 bases at V and 5 bases at J, with 17 bases between. Per germline, CDR1 SQVTM and CDR2 ANQGSEA. The CDR3 is made up of 14 amino acids. CDR3 protein: CSVGEMGFRETQYF. The CDR3 DNA reads as TGCAGCGTTGGCGAGATGGGGTTTAGGGAGACCCAGTACTTC.

This clone was counted only a few times. This chain uses TRBV7-2 with TRBJ2-4, with D possibly being TRBD1 (5 bases). Germline V gene lookup returns CDR1 SGHTA and CDR2 FQGNSA. V shed 5 bases and J shed 5 bases, with 7 bases lying between them. CDR3 length: 12 amino acids. CDR3 loop: CASSPTENIQYF. Written as DNA, the CDR3 is TGTGCCAGCAGCCCGACAGAAAACATTCAGTACTTC.

J is TRBJ2-2 and V is TRBV6-6, with 10 bases matching TRBD1. From germline, CDR1 is MNHNY and CDR2 SVGAGI (reference sequence). The CDR3 extends over 16 amino acids. With V trimmed by 8 bases and J by 3 bases, 9 bases remained unmatched. CDR3 nucleotides: TGTGCCAGCTCCCGGGGACAGGGGATCGACACCGGGGAGCTGTTTTTT. Its protein product is CASSRGQGIDTGELFF.

The chain recombines TRBV28 with TRBJ2-1; weak D call: TRBD2 (6 bases). V shed 5 bases and J shed 4 bases, with 12 bases lying between them. This CDR3 contains 14 residues. Looked up from germline, CDR1 is MDHEN and CDR2 is SYDVKM. The CDR3 reads CASSTRTTYNEQFF. CDR3 nucleotide sequence: TGTGCCAGCAGTACGAGGACTACATACAATGAGCAGTTCTTC.

The genes are TRBV29-1 and TRBJ2-7; no clear D gene. Trimming stripped 3 bases from V and 5 bases from J, with 14 bases between. Germline CDR1 reads SQVTM; CDR2 reads ANQGSEA. CDR3 size: 13 residues. The CDR3: CSVDLGREHEQYF. The CDR3 coding sequence is TGCAGCGTTGATTTGGGAAGGGAACACGAGCAGTACTTC.

The J gene is TRBJ1-2, the V gene TRBV28; D is uncertain. V was cut by 3 bases and J by 6 bases, with 5 bases left in between. Germline CDR1 and CDR2: MDHEN and SYDVKM. The CDR3 extends over 11 amino acids. CDR3 amino acids: CASSFPDGYTF. For the CDR3, the DNA is TGTGCCAGCAGTTTTCCAGATGGCTACACCTTC.

The chain joins TRBV29-1 to TRBJ2-5, with 7 bases lining up with TRBD2. Losses at the gene ends were 4 bases for V and 0 bases for J; bases not matched to a gene: 17. CDR3 length: 18 amino acids. CDR1 is SQVTM and CDR2 is ANQGSEA in the germline V gene. CDR3 in amino acids: CSVGMGGLSGKYQETQYF. The CDR3 nucleotides are TGCAGCGTTGGGATGGGAGGGTTGTCTGGGAAGTACCAAGAGACCCAGTACTTC.

This sequence joins TRBV30 and TRBJ1-5, with D uncertain. The CDR3 has 13 residues. The ends were cut back, 5 bases at V and 0 bases at J, with 8 bases in the middle. Germline values: CDR1 GTSNPN, CDR2 SVGIG (reference sequence). CDR3: CAWSKDSNQPQHF. As DNA, the CDR3 is TGTGCCTGGTCCAAGGATAGCAATCAGCCCCAGCATTTT.

J is TRBJ2-1 and V is TRBV6-4; a possible D gene is TRBD2 (5 bases). Germline values: CDR1 MRHNA, CDR2 SNTAGT. Trimming removed 6 bases at V and 5 bases at J, with 20 bases between. The CDR3 consists of 16 residues. The DNA for the CDR3 is TGTGCCAGCAGCCGATCTTCACTCATCGGGAACAATGAGCAGTTCTTC. This encodes CASSRSSLIGNNEQFF.

The gene calls are TRBV7-6 and TRBJ2-5; tentatively, D is TRBD1 (5 bases). There are 13 residues in the CDR3. Trimming took 5 bases from V and 2 from J, leaving 9 bases between them. The germline V gene encodes CDR1 SGHVS and CDR2 FNYEAQ. This CDR3 reads CASSPRQQETQYF. The CDR3 bases are TGTGCCAGCAGCCCGCGACAGCAAGAGACCCAGTACTTC.

V usage is TRBV6-5 and J usage is TRBJ2-5, with a weak D call TRBD2 (5 bases). Trimming cost V 6 bases and J 7 bases, with 9 bases left between them. This CDR3 contains 11 residues. The germline CDR1 and CDR2 sequences are MNHEY and SVGAGI. The CDR3 DNA follows: TGTGCCAGCAGCCCGGGGTGGACCCAGTACTTC. It specifies CASSPGWTQYF.

The gene calls are TRBV5-1 and TRBJ2-3; 11 bases are a match to TRBD2. CDR1 is SGHRS, CDR2 YFSETQ, per germline. V was pared by 2 bases and J by 2 bases, with 1 base of the junction left unmatched. This CDR3 is 15 amino acids long. The CDR3: CASSFSGRATDTQYF. Here the CDR3 DNA reads TGCGCCAGCAGCTTTAGCGGGAGGGCCACAGATACGCAGTATTTT.

The V and J genes are TRBV7-2 and TRBJ2-1; D unclear. The CDR3 spans 15 residues. Trimming shortened V by 1 base and J by 6 bases, and 13 bases separated the two germline ends. Germline lookup yields CDR1 SGHTA and CDR2 FQGNSA. CDR3 bases: TGTGCCAGCAGCTTAGGGACCACCCCTGGCAATGAGCAGTTCTTC. Protein: CASSLGTTPGNEQFF.

This clone was seen a handful of times. This sequence joins TRBV7-9 and TRBJ2-1; D gene unclear. The length of the CDR3 is 12 residues. The germline V gene has CDR1 SEHNR and CDR2 FQNEAQ (reference sequence). V shed 1 base and J shed 12 bases, with 10 bases lying between them. CDR3 residues: CASSLGAEVQFF. In nucleotides, the CDR3 is TGTGCCAGCAGCTTAGGGGCAGAAGTGCAGTTCTTC.

This clone has just one count. V usage is TRBV27 and J usage is TRBJ2-3; D is unclear. Germline V lookup: CDR1 MNHEY, CDR2 SMNVEV (reference sequence). With 6 bases removed from V and 5 bases from J, the gap between germline ends came to 9 bases. This CDR3 region has 12 residues. CDR3 loop: CASRTLLDTQYF. The CDR3 DNA follows: TGTGCCAGCAGAACTCTGCTAGATACGCAGTATTTT.

This chain joins TRBV18 and TRBJ2-7; D remains unclear. The ends were cut back, 3 bases at V and 6 bases at J, with 9 bases in the middle. CDR3 size: 12 residues. The germline V gene has CDR1 KGHSH and CDR2 LQKENI. In DNA, the CDR3 is TGTGCCAGCTCACCCCCCAACGCCGAGCAGTACTTC. This encodes CASSPPNAEQYF.

This chain's CDR3 is CATSILGQPSTDTQYF. The CDR3 bases are TGTGCCACCAGCATCCTCGGACAGCCTAGCACAGATACGCAGTATTTT. This chain joins TRBV15 and TRBJ2-3; a weak D match, TRBD1 (6 bases). V lost 4 bases and J lost 0, with 14 bases in between. Germline lookup yields CDR1 LNHNV and CDR2 YYDKDF (reference sequence). The CDR3 covers 16 residues.

The chain has TRBV15 and TRBJ1-1; no clear D gene. Trimming stripped 0 bases from V and 1 base from J, with 6 bases between. The length of the CDR3 is 14 residues. Germline values: CDR1 LNHNV, CDR2 YYDKDF (reference sequence). The CDR3 nucleotides read TGTGCCACCAGCAGAGATTCGAGGAACACTGAAGCTTTCTTT. This sequence encodes CATSRDSRNTEAFF.